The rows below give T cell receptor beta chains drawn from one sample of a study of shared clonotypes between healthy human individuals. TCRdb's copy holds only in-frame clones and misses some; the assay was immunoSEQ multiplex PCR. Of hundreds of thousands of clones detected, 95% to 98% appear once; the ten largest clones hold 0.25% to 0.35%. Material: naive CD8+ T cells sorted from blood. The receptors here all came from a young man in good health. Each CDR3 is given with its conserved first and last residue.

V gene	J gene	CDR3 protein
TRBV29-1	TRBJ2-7	CSALGGRRSLEQYF
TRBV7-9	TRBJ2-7	CASSLVGQGVMSYEQYF
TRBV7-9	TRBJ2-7	CASSLTSDYEQYF
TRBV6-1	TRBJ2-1	CASRKLAGGGNEQFF
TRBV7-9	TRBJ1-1	CASQRGGTEAFF
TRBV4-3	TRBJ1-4	CASSQGGGEKLFF
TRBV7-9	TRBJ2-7	CASSFPRTDRSGEGQYF
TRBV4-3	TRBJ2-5	CASSQERGGVEETQYF
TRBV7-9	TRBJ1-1	CASSIPNLGGTEAFF
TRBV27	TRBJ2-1	CASRGLGIEQFF
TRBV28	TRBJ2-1	CASRRVPLNNEQFF
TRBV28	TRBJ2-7	CASSNSYEQYF
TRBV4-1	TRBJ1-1	CASSQEFHTEAFF
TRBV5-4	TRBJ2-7	CASSPGEETYEQYF
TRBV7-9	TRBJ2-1	CASSSPRGDRRYEQFF
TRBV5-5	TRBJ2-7	CASSPQIGYTYEQYF
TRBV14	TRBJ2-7	CASSQGLSWGEGLYEQYF
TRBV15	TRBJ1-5	CATSSQTYSNQPQHF
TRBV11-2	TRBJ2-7	CASSLGGTNYEQYF
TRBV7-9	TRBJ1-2	CASSLPTLLRSGYTF
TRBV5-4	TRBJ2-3	CASSLTSGTWYF
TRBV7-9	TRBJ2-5	CASSLKGTYQETQYF
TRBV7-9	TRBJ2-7	CASSQYNYEQYF
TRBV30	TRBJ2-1	CAWNAGTSGYNEQFF
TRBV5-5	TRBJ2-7	CASSPLRGYEQYF
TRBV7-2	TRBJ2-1	CASSLETSGYSYNEQFF
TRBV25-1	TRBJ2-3	CASSESLSFSDTQYF
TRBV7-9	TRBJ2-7	CASSSGTEGYEQYF
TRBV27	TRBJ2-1	CASSLQSGYNEQFF
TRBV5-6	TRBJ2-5	CASSFSLPGLPDQETQYF
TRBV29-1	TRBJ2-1	CSVERRALYNEQFF
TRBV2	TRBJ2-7	CASSSAWQGAYEQYF